This entry lists 10 T cell receptor beta chains sequenced from one sample in a study of cytomegalovirus exposure and HLA in healthy donors. A multiplex PCR was run with 60 Vbeta primers and 13 Jbeta primers. Sequencing was performed with immunoSEQ multiplex PCR; in TCRdb, only in-frame clones are kept and a portion is missing. This sample yields around 95,000 clones, of which approximately 80% are seen a single time; approximately 3% belongs to the top ten. Sequencing input: PBMCs. The receptors derive from a man aged 25 to 40 in good health and CMV-seropositive.

This sequence joins TRBV27 and TRBJ2-1; 11 bases match TRBD2. The CDR3 consists of 19 residues. Germline CDR1 is MNHEY and CDR2 is SMNVEV (reference sequence). After removal of 1 base from V and 8 bases from J, the junction contained 16 bases not matched to a gene. CDR3 sequence: CASSLLTFSGTSGNDEQFF. The CDR3 region has the DNA TGTGCCAGCAGTTTATTAACATTCTCCGGGACTAGCGGAAATGATGAGCAGTTCTTC.

V is TRBV10-1 and J is TRBJ2-1, with 7 bases identical to TRBD2. The CDR3 length is 13 residues. V dropped 2 bases and J dropped 16; count of bases not matched to a gene: 11. Germline V gene lookup returns CDR1 WNHNN and CDR2 SYGVQD (reference sequence). CDR3 sequence: CASSERYPGLHFF. CDR3 DNA: TGCGCCAGCAGTGAGAGGTACCCGGGACTACATTTCTTC.

This chain links TRBV7-2 with TRBJ1-4, with 10 bases fitting TRBD1. From germline, CDR1 is SGHTA and CDR2 FQGNSA. This CDR3 is built from 15 residues. The V segment lost 5 bases and the J segment 7 bases; nucleotides outside the gene matches: 7. The CDR3: CASSTWTGGVEKLFF. The DNA for the CDR3 is TGTGCCAGCAGCACGTGGACAGGGGGGGTTGAAAAACTGTTTTTT.

The CDR3, as DNA: TGTGCCAGCGAACATGGTCAGGTCCCCTACGAGCAGTACTTC. Translated, it gives CASEHGQVPYEQYF. The chain combines TRBV28 with TRBJ2-7; D is ambiguous. Trimming left V 8 bases short and J 2 bases short, with 16 bases between. CDR1 is MDHEN and CDR2 is SYDVKM in the germline V gene. The length of the CDR3 is 14 residues.

This chain joins TRBV29-1 and TRBJ2-7; 9 positions match TRBD1. Per germline, CDR1 SQVTM and CDR2 ANQGSEA. The CDR3 is 15 amino acids. V was pared by 5 bases and J by 5 bases, with 13 bases of the junction left unmatched. This CDR3 is CSVRGGQGGQNEQYF. The CDR3 coding sequence is TGCAGCGTTCGCGGGGGACAGGGAGGGCAAAACGAGCAGTACTTC.

This clone came up once. This chain uses TRBV28 with TRBJ2-7; 10 positions match TRBD1. With 5 bases clipped from V and 2 bases from J, the junction kept 6 bases outside the gene matches. CDR1 is MDHEN, CDR2 SYDVKM, per germline. This CDR3 comprises 15 residues. The CDR3 nucleotides are TGTGCCAGCAGTGCTACCGGGACAGGGGCCTACGAGCAGTACTTC. Translated, it gives CASSATGTGAYEQYF.

CDR3 in DNA: TGTGCCAGCAGCTCCAGGCGGGGGAACACTGAAGCTTTCTTT. Encoded protein: CASSSRRGNTEAFF. The chain links TRBV6-6 to TRBJ1-1; D is undetermined. The germline CDR1 and CDR2 sequences are MNHNY and SVGAGI (reference sequence). The CDR3 extends over 14 amino acids. The V end was cut by 6 bases, the J end by 1 base, with 12 bases between.

The rearrangement joins TRBV4-2 to TRBJ1-2, with D perhaps TRBD1 (6 bases). The length of the CDR3 is 16 residues. The V end was cut by 0 bases, the J end by 4 bases, with 15 bases between. Germline-derived CDR1 and CDR2 are LGHNA and YNFKEQ. In nucleotides, the CDR3 is TGTGCCAGCAGCCAAGAGGAGTCGACAGGACTCTATGGCTACACCTTC. As protein: CASSQEESTGLYGYTF.

Worth noting for this clone: Different DNA sequences within this sample yield the same CDR3. The chain links TRBV13 to TRBJ1-3; 7 bases agree with TRBD1. CDR3 length: 14 residues. J gave up 1 base and V 5 bases, and 2 bases lay outside the gene matches. CDR1 is PRHDT, CDR2 FYEKMQ, per germline (reference sequence). CDR3 coding DNA: TGTGCCAGCAGCACAGGGGTGTCTGGAAACACCATATATTTT. It codes for CASSTGVSGNTIYF.

The gene calls are TRBV7-9 and TRBJ1-1, with 7 bases aligning to TRBD1. With V trimmed by 5 bases and J by 0 bases, 3 bases remained unmatched. This CDR3 is built from 14 residues. CDR1 and CDR2 (germline): SEHNR, FQNEAQ (reference sequence). CDR3 loop: CASSVDRLNTEAFF. The CDR3 nucleotides are TGTGCCAGCAGCGTGGACAGGTTGAACACTGAAGCTTTCTTT.